The TCR beta chain under discussion was sequenced for a study of metastatic and nonmetastatic thyroid tumors (dated by TCRdb to the early 2020s). Study-wide context: Repertoires were compared across peripheral blood and tumor or nodule tissue samples from malignant and benign thyroid patients.

On the study overall, not on this receptor specifically: In both blood and tumor samples, malignant tumors were reported to have significantly higher TCR beta diversity than benign nodules.

No treatment had been received by any patient before thyroid surgery. Using T-cell receptor beta sequencing, the study looked back at clinical samples from patients collected from about 2011 to 2019. Notes on this clone: Its specific antigen is unknown. No much larger clone is present one base from it, and per-base qualities are unavailable.

Library generation was performed with PCR. For sequencing, an Illumina HiSeq 4000 was employed. The TCR beta-chain CDR3 region of each patient was profiled by high-throughput sequencing. Concerning the study's data processing: CDR3 differences across clinicopathological groups were used to build a classifier for discriminating distant-metastatic papillary thyroid cancer patients. The Shannon index was used to measure repertoire diversity, and the Morisita-Horn index was used to measure how similar tumor and blood repertoires were. TCRdb applied fastp at Q25 and MiXCR to the public reads, then kept only in-frame beta chains. The V and J calls follow TCRdb's processing rather than the paper's. Across this sample there are over 25,000 clones, with 15% to 20% seen only once. In total, the top ten clones hold about 4.5% of the sample. The germline V gene supplies CDR1 SGHDT and CDR2 YYEEEE. Taken from cysteine to phenylalanine, the CDR3 has 16 residues. The kept DNA is CDR3 alone, 48 bases in frame from the first base. The trim is 0 bases for V and 1 base for J, with a gap of 13 bases between the germline ends.

The sample comprised blood. The rearranged segments are TRBV5-6 and TRBJ2-5, with TRBD2 as a weak D call on 5 bases. This clonotype was sampled from a female donor with papillary thyroid cancer or a benign thyroid nodule (not recorded which). Some clones in this sample may be carry-over from other donors' samples. This receptor carries the CDR3 CASSLARVRSQETQYF. The nucleotide sequence reads TGTGCCAGCAGCTTGGCGAGGGTCCGGAGCCAAGAGACCCAGTACTTC.